This T cell receptor (beta chain) was profiled in a study of CD8+CD57+ T cells in acquired aplastic anemia. Overall study findings and caveats: Between the patient and control groups, CD8+ Simpson's diversity did not differ significantly.

The use of genomic DNA as template underpinned the TCR beta VDJ and CDR3 profiling. Each CDR3 protein gets one entry after TCRdb re-called the reads with MiXCR. The sample includes 42,000 or so distinct CDR3 sequences, 68% of them seen just once. Comment on this clonotype: Its target is unknown.

CDR3 length: 18 amino acids. J lost 1 base, V lost 2 bases, and 10 bases had no gene match. Germline V gene lookup returns CDR1 GTSNPN and CDR2 SVGIG (reference sequence). Sequenced: sorted CD4+, CD8+, or CD8+CD57+ T cells (not recorded which) from PBMCs. The sequence came from a human donor in good health, serving as a control. The rearrangement joins TRBV30 to TRBJ2-2, with 10 bases lining up with TRBD1. CDR3 bases: TGTGCCTGGAGTCCCCTCCCCTGGACAGGGGGGAACACCGGGGAGCTGTTTTTT. Amino acid sequence: CAWSPLPWTGGNTGELFF.